This TCR beta chain was captured in a study of tumor-infiltrating lymphocytes in primary liver carcinoma. Overall study results and limits: Between tumor regions, pairs overlapped more than tumor-adjacent and tumor-blood pairs did.

Looked up from germline, CDR1 is SQVTM and CDR2 is ANQGSEA. Deletions cut 8 bases from V and 0 bases from J, with 19 bases between. The CDR3 is 15 residues long. A primer matching the constant region was used to make TCR beta cDNA from around 550 ng of total RNA. Construction of TCR beta libraries relied on three successive nested multiplex PCR rounds employing slightly modified ARM-PCR. PCR rounds one and two used TRBV1-TRBV30 forward primers with a C-beta reverse primer for approximately 11 cycles each. A single record per CDR3 protein comes from TCRdb applying MiXCR to the multiplex PCR reads. Of more than 85,000 distinct CDR3 sequences in the sample, roughly 80% are singletons; the top ten hold about 20%. A note on this clonotype: Its antigen remains unidentified.

Co-extracted RNA and DNA came from roughly 20-30 mg of unsorted bulk tissue. Sequenced: liver tumor tissue from sampling region 3. Subset of the sample: tumor region T3, left-lateral pole. This clonotype was sampled from a man aged 35-49 years with primary liver carcinoma and hepatitis B virus infection. V usage is TRBV29-1 and J usage is TRBJ1-1; the D gene is possibly TRBD1 (6 bases). The CDR3 protein is CSIVRGWGMNTEAFF. The DNA for the CDR3 is TGCAGCATTGTCAGGGGCTGGGGGATGAACACTGAAGCTTTCTTT.